This TCR beta chain is drawn from a study of blood T cells in healthy people across ages. Findings and caveats of the study: Researchers said unsorted PBMCs prevented a conclusive naive versus antigen-experienced comparison.

V lost 6 bases and J 7 bases, leaving 16 bases between the germline ends. The CDR3 is made up of 14 amino acids. Germline V lookup: CDR1 SQVTM, CDR2 ANQGSEA. A sample-barcoded 5' primer and a J-beta primer mix were used in a second PCR of about 7 to 12 cycles. TCRdb recomputed calls from the 5' RACE reads with MiXCR, one row per CDR3 protein. The top ten clones hold under 9.5% of a sample with roughly 800,000 distinct CDR3 sequences, roughly 25% of them seen once. As regards this clonotype: Its target is unknown.

Another study also made use of these data, one on T cells of mothers and their children. As that report states: Related mother-child pairs shared marginally more repertoire than unrelated pairs, though not significantly.

The chain has TRBV29-1 and TRBJ1-6; maybe TRBD1 (5 bases). Sequencing input: blood. The receptor was derived from a boy aged 5-17 years in good health. The CDR3 nucleotides are TGCAGCGTGGGGGAGGGAGGGTCCAATTCACCCCTCCACTTT. Translation gives CSVGEGGSNSPLHF.